A single sample gave rise to the 27 T cell receptor beta chains below, sequenced in a study of blood T cells in healthy people across ages. A J-beta primer mix and a sample-barcoded 5' primer were used in a second PCR of about 7 to 12 cycles. TCRdb independently ran MiXCR on the 5' RACE reads; one entry per CDR3 protein. The sample contains about 800,000 distinct CDR3 sequences, around a quarter of which appear only once. The data also belong to a second study, concerning T cells of mothers and their children.

Sequencing was carried out using blood. The receptor source for this set is a boy younger than 18 in good health.

The V gene is TRBV28, the J gene TRBJ2-5; D gene uncertain. The end of the DNA fits TRBJ2-7 better, so the J call may be wrong. The germline CDR1 and CDR2 sequences are MDHEN and SYDVKM. The CDR3 consists of 16 residues. The CDR3 loop reads CASSPVAIHSAYEQYF. In DNA, the CDR3 is TGTGCCAGCAGTCCAGTTGCCATCCATTCCGCCTACGAGCAGTACTTC.

V is TRBV28 and J is TRBJ2-3; TRBD2 matches at 9 bases. Per the germline V gene, CDR1 is MDHEN and CDR2 is SYDVKM. There are 16 residues in the CDR3. With 5 bases clipped from V and 1 base from J, the junction kept 7 bases outside the gene matches. CDR3 in DNA: TGTGCCAGCAGTCCGAATTGGACTAGCGGCACAGATACGCAGTATTTT. Protein product: CASSPNWTSGTDTQYF.

This clonotype has a handful of counts. The CDR3 DNA reads as TGTGCCAGCAGTTACGTGGACAGGCAAGAGACCCAGTACTTC. This sequence encodes CASSYVDRQETQYF. This rearrangement joins TRBV6-2 or TRBV6-3 to TRBJ2-5; 7 nucleotides agree with TRBD1. The CDR3 is 14 amino acids. The germline V gene has CDR1 MNHEY and CDR2 SVGEGT. V trimming: 2 bases; J trimming: 2 bases; junction bases outside the gene matches: 2.

In the case of this clonotype: One end of the junction is discordant with germline, which a read error may explain. This chain links TRBV14 with TRBJ2-3; TRBD1 matches 10 bases. This CDR3 has 19 amino acids. Germline V gene data show CDR1 as SGHDN and CDR2 as FVKESK. In DNA form, the CDR3 reads TGTGCCAGCAGCCAAGATCCTGTAGTGAGACAGGGGGCGGAAGATACTCAGTATTTT. It codes for CASSQDPVVRQGAEDTQYF. The variable domain in full, completed from reference TRBV14 and TRBJ2-3, reads EAGVTQFPSHSVIEKGQTVTLRCDPISGHDNLYWYRRVMGKEIKFLLHFVKESKQDESGMPNNRFLAERTGGTYSTLKVQPAELEDSGVYFCASSQDPVVRQGAEDTQYFGPGTRLTVL.

The chain joins TRBV7-9 to TRBJ2-7; 8 positions agree with TRBD2. The J segment lost 5 bases and the V segment lost 5 bases, leaving 11 bases of the junction unmatched. The CDR3 totals 15 residues. Germline V gives CDR1 SEHNR, CDR2 FQNEAQ (reference sequence). For the CDR3, the DNA is TGTGCCAGCAGCCCGGGACTAGTGGGAGTAGACGAGCAGTACTTC. This codes for CASSPGLVGVDEQYF.

This clonotype was seen a few times. The chain joins TRBV7-2 to TRBJ2-1; D may be TRBD2 (7 bases). CDR1 is SGHTA and CDR2 is FQGNSA in the germline V gene. V gave up 1 base and J gave up 3 bases, with 13 bases separating them. The CDR3 loop spans 16 amino acids. The CDR3 is CASSLVRGGDYNEQFF. The CDR3 DNA reads TGTGCCAGCAGCTTAGTTAGGGGGGGGGACTACAATGAGCAGTTCTTC.

The chain joins TRBV7-9 to TRBJ2-3; D may be TRBD1 (6 bases). Germline V gene sequence: CDR1 SEHNR, CDR2 FQNEAQ (reference sequence). V lost 11 bases, J lost 2 bases, and 14 bases lay in between. The CDR3 has 13 residues. The CDR3 bases are TGTGCCTCATACGGGACAAACACAGATACGCAGTATTTT. Translated: CASYGTNTDTQYF.

The count of this clonotype is one. The chain combines TRBV9 with TRBJ2-5, with 11 bases that match TRBD2. CDR3 size: 15 residues. The germline gives CDR1 SGDLS, CDR2 YYNGEE. The V gene end was trimmed by 4 bases and the J gene end by 1 base; junction bases not matched to a gene: 3. The DNA of the CDR3 is TGTGCCAGCAGCTCTAGCGGGAGGCCCCAAGAGACCCAGTACTTC. Its protein is CASSSSGRPQETQYF.

This clonotype was observed a few times. The chain combines TRBV7-3 with TRBJ2-7; D gene unclear. Germline V lookup: CDR1 SGHTA, CDR2 FQGTGA. This CDR3 has 14 amino acids. The V end was cut by 5 bases, the J end by 0 bases, with 11 bases between. Here the CDR3 DNA reads TGTGCCAGCAGCCTCCGGATGGGCTCCTACGAGCAGTACTTC. Protein: CASSLRMGSYEQYF.

This clonotype appeared a few times. The DNA of the CDR3 is TGTGCCAGCAGCCCAGAGATAAATTCACCCCTCCACTTT. Its protein product is CASSPEINSPLHF. The V gene is TRBV14, the J gene TRBJ1-6; no reliable D call. Trimming took 4 bases from V and 7 from J, leaving 8 bases between them. Germline V lookup: CDR1 SGHDN, CDR2 FVKESK. The CDR3 length is 13 residues. Looking up the rest from reference TRBV14 and TRBJ1-6 gives the full variable domain: EAGVTQFPSHSVIEKGQTVTLRCDPISGHDNLYWYRRVMGKEIKFLLHFVKESKQDESGMPNNRFLAERTGGTYSTLKVQPAELEDSGVYFCASSPEINSPLHFGNGTRLTVT.

This clonotype showed up just a few times. V usage is TRBV6-2 or TRBV6-3 and J usage is TRBJ1-2; no firm D call. Germline assignment: CDR1 MNHEY and CDR2 SVGEGT. Trimming stripped 2 bases from V and 3 bases from J, with 19 bases between. CDR3 length equals 17 residues. The CDR3 spells CASSYGWRAPEDYGYTF. The CDR3 nucleotides read TGTGCCAGCAGTTACGGTTGGCGGGCTCCGGAGGACTATGGCTACACCTTC.

This clonotype was counted a few times. The V gene is TRBV7-3, the J gene TRBJ1-1; 9 positions match TRBD1. The CDR3 is made up of 15 amino acids. Per the germline V gene, CDR1 is SGHTA and CDR2 is FQGTGA. V was pared by 1 base and J by 1 base, with 1 base of the junction left unmatched. The CDR3 coding sequence is TGTGCCAGCAGCTTAATGGGACAGGGGAACACTGAAGCTTTCTTT. This gives the protein CASSLMGQGNTEAFF.

This CDR3 is CSARDPTGTVENIQYF. CDR3 coding DNA: TGCAGTGCTAGGGATCCCACCGGGACAGTAGAAAACATTCAGTACTTC. The gene calls are TRBV20-1 and TRBJ2-4, with 7 bases that match TRBD1. The germline V gene has CDR1 DFQATT and CDR2 SNEGSKA (reference sequence). This CDR3 region has 16 residues. The trim removed 3 bases at V and 5 bases at J, leaving 13 bases unmatched.

This clonotype appeared a few times. This chain joins TRBV7-2 and TRBJ2-2, with a weak D call TRBD2 (6 bases). V was cut by 1 base and J by 5 bases, with 11 bases left in between. The length of the CDR3 is 15 residues. CDR1 and CDR2 from the germline V gene are SGHTA and FQGNSA. This chain's CDR3 is CASSLGASETGELFF. The DNA for the CDR3 is TGTGCCAGCAGCTTAGGGGCTAGCGAGACCGGGGAGCTGTTTTTT.

This clonotype turned up a few times. At one end, the junction sequence differs from germline, possibly due to a read error. This chain connects TRBV24-1 to TRBJ1-2; D gene unclear. The CDR3 runs to 13 residues. The germline V gene encodes CDR1 KGHDR and CDR2 SFDVKD. The CDR3 DNA follows: TGTGCCACTAGTGAGTCCGGGGATCTTGGCTACACCTTC. Amino acid sequence: CATSESGDLGYTF.

The V gene is TRBV12-3 or TRBV12-4, the J gene TRBJ1-2; D remains unclear. The CDR3 extends over 13 amino acids. Trimming pared 2 bases from V and 4 bases from J, leaving 8 bases between. CDR3 nucleotides: TGTGCCAGCAGTTTATCCCCCGCCTATGGCTACACCTTC. Translated, it gives CASSLSPAYGYTF.

J is TRBJ2-1 and V is TRBV5-1; 7 nucleotides line up with TRBD1. Trimming at V came to 4 bases and at J to 8 bases, leaving 15 bases not matched to a gene. From germline, CDR1 is SGHRS and CDR2 YFSETQ. CDR3 size: 16 residues. CDR3 nucleotide sequence: TGCGCCAGCAGCACCACACCGATGAACAGGGGCGATGAGCAGTTCTTC. The encoded protein is CASSTTPMNRGDEQFF.

This clonotype was seen only a few times. The gene calls are TRBV20-1 and TRBJ2-2; TRBD2 aligns across 14 bases. The CDR3 is 18 amino acids. V trimming: 1 base; J trimming: 4 bases; junction bases outside the gene matches: 8. CDR1 is DFQATT, CDR2 SNEGSKA, per germline (reference sequence). CDR3 coding DNA: TGCAGTGCTAGAGTTAAGGGACTAGCGGGAGAGCTCACCGGGGAGCTGTTTTTT. It specifies CSARVKGLAGELTGELFF.

This clonotype has more than one count but fewer than ten. V usage is TRBV5-5 and J usage is TRBJ1-4; 7 bases fit TRBD1. V trimming: 7 bases; J trimming: 4 bases; junction bases outside the gene matches: 4. Germline CDR1 reads SGHKS; CDR2 reads YYEKEE (reference sequence). The CDR3 has 13 amino acids. The CDR3 reads CASQDRNNEKLFF. Written as DNA, the CDR3 is TGTGCCAGCCAGGACAGGAATAATGAAAAACTGTTTTTT. Drawing the rest from reference TRBV5-5 and TRBJ1-4, the complete variable domain is DAGVTQSPTHLIKTRGQQVTLRCSPISGHKSVSWYQQVLGQGPQFIFQYYEKEERGRGNFPDRFSARQFPNYSSELNVNALLLGDSALYLCASQDRNNEKLFFGSGTQLSVL.

The rearrangement uses TRBV12-3 or TRBV12-4 and TRBJ2-5; the match to TRBD2 covers 13 bases. Trimming cost V 8 bases and J 4 bases; bases outside gene matches: 10. CDR3 size: 16 residues. CDR3 loop: CASVTSGGAPPETQYF. The CDR3 coding sequence is TGTGCCAGCGTCACTAGCGGGGGGGCCCCTCCAGAGACCCAGTACTTC.

The chain combines TRBV20-1 with TRBJ1-3; the D is unclear. CDR1 is DFQATT, CDR2 SNEGSKA, per germline (reference sequence). The CDR3 spans 14 residues. The ends were cut back, 0 bases at V and 2 bases at J, with 8 bases in the middle. The chain's CDR3 is CSAREKRTGNTIYF. Here the CDR3 DNA reads TGCAGTGCTAGAGAGAAGCGAACTGGAAACACCATATATTTT.

The sample holds a few counts of this clonotype. V usage is TRBV15 and J usage is TRBJ2-5; D gene ambiguous. Germline V gives CDR1 LNHNV, CDR2 YYDKDF (reference sequence). The V and J ends lost 3 bases and 2 bases respectively, with 13 bases between them. The CDR3 contains 15 residues. The CDR3 loop is CATSSDQYAQETQYF. The CDR3 nucleotides are TGTGCCACCAGCAGTGACCAATACGCTCAAGAGACCCAGTACTTC.

The chain combines TRBV4-1 with TRBJ2-5; maybe TRBD2 (6 bases). The J call may be mistaken, given a closer DNA end match to TRBJ2-7. Germline CDR1 MGHRA, CDR2 YSYEKL. The CDR3 has 14 residues. CDR3 bases: TGCGCCAGCAGCCATCTTACGGGGGTCTACGAGCAGTACTTC. Translation: CASSHLTGVYEQYF.

The table lists this clonotype with a few counts. This rearrangement joins TRBV28 to TRBJ2-1; TRBD2 might be the D (5 bases). Germline CDR1 and CDR2: MDHEN and SYDVKM. The CDR3 spans 14 residues. V was clipped by 7 bases and J by 1 base, with 11 bases between them. This CDR3 reads CASKRPGSYNEQFF. In DNA form, the CDR3 reads TGTGCCAGCAAGCGGCCCGGTTCCTACAATGAGCAGTTCTTC.

This sequence joins TRBV11-2 and TRBJ1-1; D is ambiguous. Trimming left V 5 bases short and J 6 bases short, with 10 bases between. CDR1 is SGHAT and CDR2 is FQNNGV in the germline V gene. CDR3 length: 12 amino acids. The CDR3 DNA is TGTGCCAGCAGCCTATTGGCCGCTGAAGCTTTCTTT. Translated: CASSLLAAEAFF.

This sequence joins TRBV29-1 and TRBJ2-2; the match to TRBD1 covers 9 bases. V was pared by 5 bases and J by 1 base, with 5 bases of the junction left unmatched. In germline, CDR1 is SQVTM, CDR2 ANQGSEA. This CDR3 has 15 amino acids. The CDR3 bases are TGCAGCGTTAAGGACAGGGGCCGGAACACCGGGGAGCTGTTTTTT. It specifies CSVKDRGRNTGELFF.

This clonotype has a handful of counts. V gene TRBV4-1 combines with J gene TRBJ2-1; tentatively, D is TRBD2 (5 bases). This CDR3 region has 18 residues. Trimming removed 1 base at V and 4 bases at J, with 20 bases between. Looked up from germline, CDR1 is MGHRA and CDR2 is YSYEKL. CDR3 loop: CASSQAPFGQGLYNEQFF. CDR3 bases: TGCGCCAGCAGCCAAGCCCCATTTGGCCAAGGACTTTACAATGAGCAGTTCTTC.